Listed here is a single T cell receptor beta chain. The method was immunoSEQ multiplex PCR; TCRdb's version includes in-frame clones alone and lacks a portion of them. The sample has about 14,000 clones; around four fifths are singletons. The source of the sample is a study of technical replicates of blood from a few donors. Germline CDR1 and CDR2: SEHNR and FQNEAQ (reference sequence). The CDR3 runs 16 residues. Losses at the gene ends were 0 bases for V and 3 bases for J; bases not matched to a gene: 4. The chain recombines TRBV7-9 with TRBJ2-7; TRBD2 matches at 11 bases. This TCR came from a human donor in good health. The material sequenced was PBMCs. The CDR3, as DNA: TGTGCCAGCAGCTTAGCGGTGGGACTAGCGGTCTACGAGCAGTACTTC. It translates to CASSLAVGLAVYEQYF.